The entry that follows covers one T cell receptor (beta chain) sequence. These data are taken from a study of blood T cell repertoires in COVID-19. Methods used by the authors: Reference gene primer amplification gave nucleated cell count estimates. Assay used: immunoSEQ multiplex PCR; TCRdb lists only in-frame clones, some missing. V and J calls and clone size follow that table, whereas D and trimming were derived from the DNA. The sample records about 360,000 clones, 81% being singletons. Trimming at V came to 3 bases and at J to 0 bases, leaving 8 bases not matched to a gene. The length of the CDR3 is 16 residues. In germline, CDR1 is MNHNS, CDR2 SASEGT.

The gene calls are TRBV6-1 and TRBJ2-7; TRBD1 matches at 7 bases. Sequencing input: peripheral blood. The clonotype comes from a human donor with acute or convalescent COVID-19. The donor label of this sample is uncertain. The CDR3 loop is CASSDLLTGRSYEQYF. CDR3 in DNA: TGTGCCAGCAGTGACCTTCTGACAGGGCGCTCCTACGAGCAGTACTTC.